Listed here are 20 T cell receptor beta chains from one sample, sequenced in a study of blood T cell repertoires in COVID-19. Some clones are missing from TCRdb's copy, which holds only in-frame ones; the method was immunoSEQ multiplex PCR. The data show 300,000 to 450,000 clones, with approximately 90% seen just once and 0.9% to 1.5% held by the top ten. Sequencing used PBMCs or T cells enriched from blood (not recorded which). Every receptor here comes from a woman under 30 who had recovered from COVID-19.

The V gene is TRBV5-4, the J gene TRBJ2-1, with 7 bases aligning to TRBD1. The J segment lost 8 bases and the V segment lost 3 bases, leaving 5 bases of the junction unmatched. Germline V gene lookup returns CDR1 SGHNT and CDR2 YYREEE (reference sequence). The CDR3 runs 13 residues. Here the CDR3 reads CASSSKQGHEQFF. The CDR3 DNA follows: TGTGCCAGCAGCTCAAAACAGGGGCATGAGCAGTTCTTC.

The gene calls are TRBV29-1 and TRBJ1-1; D unclear. Trimming removed 2 bases at V and 2 bases at J, with 9 bases between. CDR1 and CDR2 (germline): SQVTM, ANQGSEA. The CDR3 has 13 residues. The CDR3 DNA reads as TGCAGCGTTGAACTTAATTCTAACACTGAAGCTTTCTTT. It encodes CSVELNSNTEAFF.

The rearrangement uses TRBV19 and TRBJ2-1, with 8 bases that match TRBD1. CDR1 LNHDA and CDR2 SQIVND come from the germline V gene (reference sequence). The CDR3 contains 14 residues. V dropped 5 bases and J dropped 6; count of bases not matched to a gene: 6. The CDR3 spells CASSVRTGFNEQFF. CDR3 sequence (DNA): TGTGCCAGTAGTGTCCGGACAGGGTTCAATGAGCAGTTCTTC. Variable domain in full (rest from reference TRBV19 and TRBJ2-1): DGGITQSPKYLFRKEGQNVTLSCEQNLNHDAMYWYRQDPGQGLRLIYYSQIVNDFQKGDIAEGYSVSREKKESFPLTVTSAQKNPTAFYLCASSVRTGFNEQFFGPGTRLTVL.

CDR3 amino acids: CASSYSMTDEKLFF. The CDR3 DNA reads TGTGCCAGCAGTTACTCCATGACAGATGAAAAACTGTTTTTT. The genes are TRBV6-5 and TRBJ1-4; weak D call: TRBD1 (5 bases). The CDR3 contains 14 residues. Germline-derived CDR1 and CDR2 are MNHEY and SVGAGI. V lost 0 bases to trimming and J lost 6 bases, with 8 bases between them.

This clone was counted between two and nine times. This chain uses TRBV4-3 with TRBJ2-5; 10 bases are a match to TRBD2. CDR3 length: 16 amino acids. J was trimmed by 5 bases and V by 3 bases; bases with no gene match: 9. Per germline, CDR1 LGHNA and CDR2 YSLEER. CDR3 DNA: TGCGCCAGCAGCCAGTATAGCGGGGGGCCGCGGGAGACCCAGTACTTC. Amino acids: CASSQYSGGPRETQYF.

The rearrangement links TRBV18 to TRBJ2-3; 10 bases agree with TRBD2. Trimming removed 5 bases from V and 5 bases from J; junction bases left unmatched: 10. Germline-derived CDR1 and CDR2 are KGHSH and LQKENI. The CDR3 runs 16 residues. Written as DNA, the CDR3 is TGTGCCAGCTCATCGGCTCAGCGGGGGGGCCTAGATACGCAGTATTTT. Protein sequence: CASSSAQRGGLDTQYF.

V gene TRBV6-1 combines with J gene TRBJ1-5, with D uncertain. With 2 bases removed from V and 6 bases from J, the gap between germline ends came to 11 bases. Per the germline V gene, CDR1 is MNHNS and CDR2 is SASEGT. The CDR3 runs 14 residues. The CDR3 DNA follows: TGTGCCAGCAGTGAAAGCGGGGTAGGTCAGCCCCAGCATTTT. It encodes CASSESGVGQPQHF.

This clone has only a few counts. The gene calls are TRBV18 and TRBJ1-3, with D uncertain. This CDR3 region has 14 residues. V dropped 2 bases and J dropped 0 bases, with 5 bases sitting between them. CDR1 KGHSH and CDR2 LQKENI come from the germline V gene. DNA for the CDR3: TGTGCCAGCTCACCAGGGAGCTCTGGAAACACCATATATTTT. Its protein is CASSPGSSGNTIYF.

V and J are TRBV19 and TRBJ2-3; 8 bases agree with TRBD2. With V trimmed by 4 bases and J by 1 base, 7 bases remained unmatched. CDR3 length equals 16 residues. Germline assignment: CDR1 LNHDA and CDR2 SQIVND (reference sequence). The CDR3 DNA reads TGTGCCAGTAGTACCCCAGCGGGGGCCCGCACAGATACGCAGTATTTT. It encodes CASSTPAGARTDTQYF.

The J gene is TRBJ2-7, the V gene TRBV6-5; possibly TRBD1 for D (5 bases). The V gene's germline CDR1 is MNHEY and CDR2 SVGAGI. V was cut by 10 bases and J by 0 bases, with 16 bases left in between. CDR3 length: 14 residues. This CDR3 reads CATSKGRLSYEQYF. The CDR3 DNA reads TGTGCCACCTCCAAGGGGCGGCTCTCCTACGAGCAGTACTTC.

The CDR3 sequence is CASSQADRPTEAFF. The CDR3 region has the DNA TGTGCCAGCAGCCAAGCAGACAGGCCCACTGAAGCTTTCTTT. The rearrangement joins TRBV3-1 (or the pseudogene TRBV3-2) to TRBJ1-1; D is possibly TRBD1 (6 bases). The germline V gene encodes CDR1 LGHDT and CDR2 YNNKEL (reference sequence). The V end was cut by 1 base, the J end by 4 bases, with 10 bases between. The CDR3 runs to 14 residues.

This clone was counted between two and nine times. DNA for the CDR3: TGTGCCAGCAATTTTAGGGACAGGGGAAATGAAAAACTGTTTTTT. Translation: CASNFRDRGNEKLFF. The chain uses TRBV5-6 and TRBJ1-4; 10 bases match TRBD1. CDR3 length equals 15 residues. V lost 6 bases and J lost 5; bases outside the gene matches: 7. The V gene's germline CDR1 is SGHDT and CDR2 YYEEEE. Combining the CDR3 with reference TRBV5-6 and TRBJ1-4 gives the whole variable domain DAGVTQSPTHLIKTRGQQVTLRCSPKSGHDTVSWYQQALGQGPQFIFQYYEEEERQRGNFPDRFSGHQFPNYSSELNVNALLLGDSALYLCASNFRDRGNEKLFFGSGTQLSVL.

The J gene is TRBJ2-3, the V gene TRBV5-6; the D gene is possibly TRBD2 (5 bases). This CDR3 is 15 amino acids long. The V gene lost 4 bases and the J gene lost 3 bases, with 15 bases spanning the gap. Germline CDR1 and CDR2: SGHDT and YYEEEE. The CDR3 loop reads CASSAGKRKTDTQYF. CDR3 coding DNA: TGTGCCAGCAGCGCCGGGAAACGGAAAACAGATACGCAGTATTTT.

Concerning this clone: Other DNA sequences in this sample translate to the same CDR3. CDR3 region: CSAAQGAYEQYF. DNA of the CDR3: TGCAGCGCGGCGCAGGGGGCCTACGAGCAGTACTTC. This chain links TRBV29-1 with TRBJ2-7; TRBD1 agrees at 7 bases. The CDR3 covers 12 residues. V was pared by 7 bases and J by 2 bases, with 5 bases of the junction left unmatched. Germline assignment: CDR1 SQVTM and CDR2 ANQGSEA.

The chain recombines TRBV29-1 with TRBJ1-6, with D uncertain. Trimming took off 5 bases at V and 1 base at J, with 9 bases between the two ends. Germline CDR1 is SQVTM and CDR2 is ANQGSEA. This CDR3 spans 14 amino acids. CDR3 residues: CSVQTGSYNSPLHF. The CDR3 nucleotides are TGCAGCGTTCAGACGGGATCCTATAATTCACCCCTCCACTTT.

Of note for this clone: This sample includes further DNA sequences coding for the same CDR3. V and J are TRBV28 and TRBJ1-1; D is unclear. The CDR3 sequence is 13 residues long. Trimming removed 3 bases at V and 2 bases at J, with 7 bases between. Germline values: CDR1 MDHEN, CDR2 SYDVKM. The CDR3 loop reads CASSLELNTEAFF. Here the CDR3 DNA reads TGTGCCAGCAGTTTGGAACTAAACACTGAAGCTTTCTTT.

Turning to this clone: This sample also contains other DNA sequences that code for the same CDR3. This chain joins TRBV7-3 and TRBJ2-1, with TRBD2 identical over 8 bases. The CDR3 consists of 14 residues. Germline-derived CDR1 and CDR2 are SGHTA and FQGTGA. J gave up 4 bases and V 2 bases, and 1 base lay outside the gene matches. The CDR3 nucleotides are TGTGCCAGCAGCTTAGCGGGGGGTTACAATGAGCAGTTCTTC. Encoded protein: CASSLAGGYNEQFF.

The chain recombines TRBV19 with TRBJ1-4, with D hard to call. Germline V CDR1 and CDR2: LNHDA, SQIVND (reference sequence). V was clipped by 4 bases and J by 0 bases, with 9 bases between them. CDR3 length: 15 residues. CDR3 protein: CASSTYSATNEKLFF. The CDR3 DNA reads TGTGCCAGTAGTACCTACAGTGCAACTAATGAAAAACTGTTTTTT.

The chain has TRBV6-5 and TRBJ2-1; 9 bases fit TRBD1. The CDR3 extends over 15 amino acids. Unmatched junction bases numbered 6, after V lost 2 bases and J lost 7 bases. Germline assignment: CDR1 MNHEY and CDR2 SVGAGI. The CDR3 DNA follows: TGTGCCAGCAGTTACCCGGGACAGGGAAAAAATGAGCAGTTCTTC. Encoded protein: CASSYPGQGKNEQFF.

The J gene is TRBJ1-5, the V gene TRBV30; D not resolved. CDR3 length: 14 residues. The germline V and J ends were trimmed by 0 bases and 1 base, with 7 bases remaining between them. In germline, CDR1 is GTSNPN, CDR2 SVGIG (reference sequence). CDR3 in amino acids: CAWSVLASNQPQHF. CDR3 coding DNA: TGTGCCTGGAGTGTATTAGCGAGCAATCAGCCCCAGCATTTT.